This T cell receptor beta chain was observed in a study of blood T cell repertoires in COVID-19. Deletions cut 2 bases from V and 0 bases from J, with 7 bases between. The CDR3 is 14 amino acids. From germline, CDR1 is MNHNS and CDR2 SASEGT. The authors' processing: Reference gene primer amplification gave estimated nucleated cell counts. Measured with immunoSEQ multiplex PCR; TCRdb has only the in-frame clones, and not every one. V, J and clone size derive from that table, while D and trimming were established from the DNA sequence. The sample shows about 380,000 clones, roughly four fifths of them seen only once.

The V call is TRBV6-1, the J call TRBJ1-2, with D uncertain. The receptor's source is a human donor with acute or convalescent COVID-19. The donor label of this sample is uncertain. Sequenced sample: peripheral blood. In DNA, the CDR3 is TGTGCCAGCAGTGAACTTGGAGCTAACTATGGCTACACCTTC. It translates to CASSELGANYGYTF.